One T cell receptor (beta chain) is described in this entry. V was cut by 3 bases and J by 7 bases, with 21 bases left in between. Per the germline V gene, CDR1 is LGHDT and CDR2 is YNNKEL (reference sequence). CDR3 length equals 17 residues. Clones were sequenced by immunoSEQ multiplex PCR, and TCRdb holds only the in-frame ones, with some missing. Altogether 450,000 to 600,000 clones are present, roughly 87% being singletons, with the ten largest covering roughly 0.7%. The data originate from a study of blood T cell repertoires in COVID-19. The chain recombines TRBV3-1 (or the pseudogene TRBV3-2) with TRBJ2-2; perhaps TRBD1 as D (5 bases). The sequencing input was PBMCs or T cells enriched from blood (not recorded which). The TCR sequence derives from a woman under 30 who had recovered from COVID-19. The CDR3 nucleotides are TGTGCCAGCAGCCAGTTTTGGGCCAGGGCCCCCGGCGGGGAGCTGTTTTTT. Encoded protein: CASSQFWARAPGGELFF.